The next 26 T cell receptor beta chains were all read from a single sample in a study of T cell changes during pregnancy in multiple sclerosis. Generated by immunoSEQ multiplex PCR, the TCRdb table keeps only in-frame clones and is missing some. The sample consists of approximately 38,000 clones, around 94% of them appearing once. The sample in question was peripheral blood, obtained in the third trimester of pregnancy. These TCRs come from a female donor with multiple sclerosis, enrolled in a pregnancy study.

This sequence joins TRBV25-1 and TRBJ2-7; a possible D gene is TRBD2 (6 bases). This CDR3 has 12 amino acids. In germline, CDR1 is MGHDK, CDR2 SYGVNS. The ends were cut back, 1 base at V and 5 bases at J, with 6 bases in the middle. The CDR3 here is CASSEWGDEQYF. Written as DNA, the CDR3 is TGTGCCAGCAGTGAATGGGGGGACGAGCAGTACTTC.

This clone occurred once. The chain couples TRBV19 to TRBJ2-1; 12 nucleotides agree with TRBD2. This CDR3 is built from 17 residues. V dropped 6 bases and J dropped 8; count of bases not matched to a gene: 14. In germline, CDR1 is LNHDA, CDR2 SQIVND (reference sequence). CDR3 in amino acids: CASRKLASGRDFHEQFF. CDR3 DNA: TGTGCCAGTAGAAAATTAGCTAGCGGGAGGGATTTCCATGAGCAGTTCTTC.

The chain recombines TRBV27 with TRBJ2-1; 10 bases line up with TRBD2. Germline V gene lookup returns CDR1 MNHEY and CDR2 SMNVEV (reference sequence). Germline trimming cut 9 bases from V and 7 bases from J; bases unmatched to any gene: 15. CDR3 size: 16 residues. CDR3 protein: CASSWGSGRLGNEQFF. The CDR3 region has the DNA TGTGCCAGTTCCTGGGGTAGCGGGAGGTTGGGAAATGAGCAGTTCTTC.

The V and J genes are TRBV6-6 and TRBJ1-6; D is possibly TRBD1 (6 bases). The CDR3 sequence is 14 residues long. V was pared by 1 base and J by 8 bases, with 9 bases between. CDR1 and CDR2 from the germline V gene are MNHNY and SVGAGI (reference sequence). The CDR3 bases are TGTGCCAGCAGTTACTACCCAGGGGATTCACCCCTCCACTTT. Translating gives CASSYYPGDSPLHF.

This chain's CDR3 is CASSFGLAGVTYEQYF. CDR3 coding DNA: TGTGCCAGCAGCTTCGGACTAGCGGGGGTGACCTACGAGCAGTACTTC. This sequence joins TRBV7-2 and TRBJ2-7, with 13 nucleotides matching TRBD2. This CDR3 comprises 16 residues. Germline V gene lookup returns CDR1 SGHTA and CDR2 FQGNSA. Unmatched junction bases numbered 4, after V lost 3 bases and J lost 2 bases.

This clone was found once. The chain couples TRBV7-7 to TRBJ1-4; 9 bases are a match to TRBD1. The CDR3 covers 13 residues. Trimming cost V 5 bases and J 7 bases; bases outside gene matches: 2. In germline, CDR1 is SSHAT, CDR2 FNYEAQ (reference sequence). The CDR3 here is CASSEDRGEKLFF. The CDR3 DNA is TGTGCCAGCAGCGAGGACAGGGGTGAAAAACTGTTTTTT. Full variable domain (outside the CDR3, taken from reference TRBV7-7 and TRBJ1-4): GAGVSQSPRYKVTKRGQDVTLRCDPISSHATLYWYQQALGQGPEFLTYFNYEAQPDKSGLPSDRFSAERPEGSISTLTIQRTEQRDSAMYRCASSEDRGEKLFFGSGTQLSVL.

CDR3 sequence: CASSPPGTGVVDTQYF. CDR3 nucleotides: TGTGCCAGCTCTCCGCCGGGGACAGGGGTTGTAGATACGCAGTATTTT. J is TRBJ2-3 and V is TRBV7-2; 10 nucleotides align to TRBD1. The CDR3 totals 16 residues. The V and J ends lost 8 bases and 5 bases, in that order; junction bases with no gene match: 13. Germline CDR1 and CDR2: SGHTA and FQGNSA.

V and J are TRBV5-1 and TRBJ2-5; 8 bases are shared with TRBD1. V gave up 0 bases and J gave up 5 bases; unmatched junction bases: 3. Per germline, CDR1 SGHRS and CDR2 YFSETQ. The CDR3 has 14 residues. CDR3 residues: CASSLAGGSETQYF. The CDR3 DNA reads TGCGCCAGCAGCTTGGCAGGGGGCAGCGAGACCCAGTACTTC.

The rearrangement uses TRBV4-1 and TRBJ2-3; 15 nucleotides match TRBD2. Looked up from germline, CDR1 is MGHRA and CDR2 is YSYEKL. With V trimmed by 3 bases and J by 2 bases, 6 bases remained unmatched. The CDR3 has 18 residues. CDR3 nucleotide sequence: TGCGCCAGCAGCCACAGGACTAGCGGGAGGGCAAACACAGATACGCAGTATTTT. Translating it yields CASSHRTSGRANTDTQYF.

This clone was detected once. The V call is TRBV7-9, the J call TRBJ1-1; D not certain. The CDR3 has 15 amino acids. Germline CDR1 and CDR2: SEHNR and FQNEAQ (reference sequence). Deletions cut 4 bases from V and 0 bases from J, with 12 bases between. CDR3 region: CASSSTTAVNTEAFF. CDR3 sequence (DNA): TGTGCCAGCAGCTCCACAACTGCGGTGAACACTGAAGCTTTCTTT.

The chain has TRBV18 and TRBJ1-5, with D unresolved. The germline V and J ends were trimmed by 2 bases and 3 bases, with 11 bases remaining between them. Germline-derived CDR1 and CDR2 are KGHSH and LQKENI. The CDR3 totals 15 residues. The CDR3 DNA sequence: TGTGCCAGCTCACCAGGAGATGCAGTCAATCAGCCCCAGCATTTT. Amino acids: CASSPGDAVNQPQHF.

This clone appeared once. The CDR3 here is CASIVSGGNYEQYF. The CDR3 bases are TGTGCCAGCATAGTGAGCGGGGGGAACTACGAGCAGTACTTC. The chain carries TRBV6-1 and TRBJ2-7; the match to TRBD2 covers 9 bases. Germline V gives CDR1 MNHNS, CDR2 SASEGT. The V gene end was trimmed by 7 bases and the J gene end by 3 bases; junction bases not matched to a gene: 7. This CDR3 is 14 amino acids long.

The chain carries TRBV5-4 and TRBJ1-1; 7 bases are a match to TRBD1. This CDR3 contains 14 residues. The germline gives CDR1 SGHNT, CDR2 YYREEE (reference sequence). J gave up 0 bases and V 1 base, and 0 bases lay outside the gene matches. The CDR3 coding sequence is TGTGCCAGCAGCTTGCAGGGGGTGAACACTGAAGCTTTCTTT. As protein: CASSLQGVNTEAFF.

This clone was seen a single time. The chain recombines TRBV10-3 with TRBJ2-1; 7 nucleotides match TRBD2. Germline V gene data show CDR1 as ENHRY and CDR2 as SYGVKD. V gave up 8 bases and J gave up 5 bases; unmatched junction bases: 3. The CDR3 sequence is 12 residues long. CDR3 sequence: CAISAGDNEQFF. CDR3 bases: TGTGCCATCTCGGCGGGGGACAATGAGCAGTTCTTC.

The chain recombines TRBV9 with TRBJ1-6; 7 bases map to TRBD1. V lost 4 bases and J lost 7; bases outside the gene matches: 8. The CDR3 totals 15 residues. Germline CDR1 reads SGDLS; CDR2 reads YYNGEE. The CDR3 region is CASSTWDSWNSPLHF. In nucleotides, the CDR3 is TGTGCCAGCAGCACCTGGGACAGCTGGAATTCACCCCTCCACTTT.

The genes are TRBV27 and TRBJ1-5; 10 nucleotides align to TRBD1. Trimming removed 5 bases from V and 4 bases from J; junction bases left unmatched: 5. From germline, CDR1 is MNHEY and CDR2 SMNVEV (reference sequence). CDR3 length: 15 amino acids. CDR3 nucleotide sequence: TGTGCCAGCAGTCCCCGGGACAGGGGAAATCAGCCCCAGCATTTT. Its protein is CASSPRDRGNQPQHF.

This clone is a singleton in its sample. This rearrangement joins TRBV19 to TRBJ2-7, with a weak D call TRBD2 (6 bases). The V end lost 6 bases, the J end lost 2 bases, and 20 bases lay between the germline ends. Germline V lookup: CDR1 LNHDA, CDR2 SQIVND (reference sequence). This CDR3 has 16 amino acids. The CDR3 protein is CASSRWSGTYPYEQYF. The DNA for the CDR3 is TGTGCCAGTAGCCGGTGGTCCGGGACTTACCCCTACGAGCAGTACTTC.

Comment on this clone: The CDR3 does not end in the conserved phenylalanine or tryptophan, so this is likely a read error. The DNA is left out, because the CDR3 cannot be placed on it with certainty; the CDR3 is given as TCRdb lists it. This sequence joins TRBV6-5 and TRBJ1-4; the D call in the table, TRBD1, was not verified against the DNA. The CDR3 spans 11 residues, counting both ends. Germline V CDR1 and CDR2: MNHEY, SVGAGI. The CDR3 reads CASSYQTGNYC.

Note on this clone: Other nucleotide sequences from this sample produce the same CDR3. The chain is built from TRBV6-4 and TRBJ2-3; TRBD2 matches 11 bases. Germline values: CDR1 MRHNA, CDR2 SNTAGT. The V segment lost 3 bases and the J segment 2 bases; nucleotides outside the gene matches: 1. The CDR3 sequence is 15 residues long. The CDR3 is CASSDSGGATDTQYF. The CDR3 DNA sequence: TGTGCCAGCAGTGATAGCGGGGGGGCCACAGATACGCAGTATTTT.

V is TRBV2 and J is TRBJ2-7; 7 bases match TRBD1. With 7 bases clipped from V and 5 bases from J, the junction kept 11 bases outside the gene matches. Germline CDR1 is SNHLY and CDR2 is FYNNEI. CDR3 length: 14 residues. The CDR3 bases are TGTGCCAGCAAGAGGGACAGCCGAGGCGACGAGCAGTACTTC. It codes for CASKRDSRGDEQYF.

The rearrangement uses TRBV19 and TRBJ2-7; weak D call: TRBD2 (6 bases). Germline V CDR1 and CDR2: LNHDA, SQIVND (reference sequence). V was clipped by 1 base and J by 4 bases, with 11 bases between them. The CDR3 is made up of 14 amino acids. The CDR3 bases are TGTGCCAGTAGTATAGTCTTCGGGGGTTACGAGCAGTACTTC. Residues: CASSIVFGGYEQYF.

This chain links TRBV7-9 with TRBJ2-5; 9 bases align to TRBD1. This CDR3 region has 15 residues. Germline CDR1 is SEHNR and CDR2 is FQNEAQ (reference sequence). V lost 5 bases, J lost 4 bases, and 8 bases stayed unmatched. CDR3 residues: CASSTDRGNRETQYF. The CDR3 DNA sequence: TGTGCCAGCAGCACCGACAGGGGGAATAGAGAGACCCAGTACTTC.

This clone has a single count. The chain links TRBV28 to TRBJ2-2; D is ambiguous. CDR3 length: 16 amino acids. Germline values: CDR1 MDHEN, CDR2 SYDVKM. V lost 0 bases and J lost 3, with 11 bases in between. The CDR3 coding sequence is TGTGCCAGCAGTTTATGGGTGGCCAAAGACACCGGGGAGCTGTTTTTT. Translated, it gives CASSLWVAKDTGELFF.

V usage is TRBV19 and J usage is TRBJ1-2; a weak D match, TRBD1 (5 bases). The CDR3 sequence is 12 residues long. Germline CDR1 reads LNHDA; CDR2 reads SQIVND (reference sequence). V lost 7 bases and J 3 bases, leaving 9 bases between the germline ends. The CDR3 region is CASIDSYYGYTF. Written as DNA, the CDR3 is TGTGCCAGTATCGACAGCTACTATGGCTACACCTTC.

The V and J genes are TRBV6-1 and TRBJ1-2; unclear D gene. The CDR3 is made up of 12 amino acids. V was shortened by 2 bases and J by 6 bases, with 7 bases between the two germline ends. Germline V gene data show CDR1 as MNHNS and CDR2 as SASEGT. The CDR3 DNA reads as TGTGCCAGCAGTGAAACCGGGGATGGCTACACCTTC. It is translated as CASSETGDGYTF.

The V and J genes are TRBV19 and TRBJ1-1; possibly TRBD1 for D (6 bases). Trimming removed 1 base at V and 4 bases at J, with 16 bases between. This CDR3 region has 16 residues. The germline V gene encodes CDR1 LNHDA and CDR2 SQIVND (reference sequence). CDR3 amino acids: CASSIVGGQGITEAFF. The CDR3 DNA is TGTGCCAGTAGTATAGTAGGCGGGCAGGGGATCACTGAAGCTTTCTTT.